Described below is a single T cell receptor beta chain sequence and its context. Its antigen is still unknown. One base away there is no much larger clone; base qualities are not given. This specimen belongs to a study of T-cell reconstitution after alpha-beta-depleted transplantation in children (dated by TCRdb to the mid-2010s). Study-wide context: The study quantitatively tracked T-cell immune reconstitution after TCRalphabeta/CD19-depleted allogeneic hematopoietic cell transplantation in children using TCR repertoire profiling.

The method behind the library was PCR. The sequencer listed for this sample is Illumina HiSeq 2500. To normalize quantification of the TCRbeta repertoire, the TCR libraries were built with molecular barcoding that relied on unique molecular identifiers. TCRdb passed the public sequencing reads through fastp at Q25 and MiXCR, retaining productive beta sequences. Every distinct CDR3 protein forms one entry, paired with its most common genes and DNA. The sample table lists around 480,000 distinct CDR3 sequences, approximately 30% of them with a count of one. Of the sample, less than 2.5% falls within the top ten clones. This receptor was obtained from a human donor who donated a stem cell graft to a child with aplastic anemia. Source: PBMCs from the stem cell graft donor, taken from the stem cell graft.

CDR3 loop: CASSPSPSQPQHF. The nucleotide sequence reads TGTGCCAGCAGCCCCAGCCCCTCTCAGCCCCAGCATTTT. The rearrangement joined TRBV7-2 to TRBJ1-5, with no confidently assigned D gene. V loses 5 bases of germline sequence and J loses 6 bases, and the interval between the two ends is 11 bases. CDR1 is given as SGHTA and CDR2 as FQGNSA, both from the germline V gene. Reading from cysteine to phenylalanine, the CDR3 counts 13 amino acids. Only CDR3 DNA remains: 39 bases, in frame from the first base.